This entry concerns a single T cell receptor (beta chain). Sample time point: after preoperative PTX-NDP chemotherapy. The data are from a study of esophageal squamous cell carcinoma under preoperative chemotherapy. Study background: Both tumor-infiltrating lymphocytes and peripheral blood T cells had their TCR repertoires profiled.

The CDR3 consists of 17 residues. The V gene lost 1 base and the J gene lost 0 bases, with 14 bases spanning the gap. CDR1 and CDR2 from the germline V gene are SGHVS and FNYEAQ. TCRdb ran MiXCR on the PCR reads and lists one entry per CDR3 protein. The data contain fewer than 20,000 distinct CDR3 sequences, 46% of them singletons. The chain employs TRBV7-6 and TRBJ2-3; no clear D. The sample was taken from a patient given preoperative chemotherapy. The receptor was derived from a human donor with esophageal squamous cell carcinoma. The donor label of this sample is uncertain. CDR3: CASSLDGGSPSTDTQYF. The CDR3 bases are TGTGCCAGCAGCTTAGATGGCGGCAGCCCCAGCACAGATACGCAGTATTTT.